The sequence of this T cell receptor beta chain was determined in a study of T cell clusters in autoimmune cytopenias. This clonotype is deemed large (0.1 to 1%) by its frequency. This CDR3 is 15 amino acids long. Germline lookup yields CDR1 MNHEY and CDR2 SVGAGI. TRB was amplified by touch-down multiplex PCR, primer pools A and B combined. Following a re-call of the multiplex PCR reads, TCRdb has one entry per CDR3 protein and lacks DNA. Seen in this sample are some 3,500 distinct CDR3 sequences; the ten most common clones hold under 45%. Approximately 36,000 genome equivalents of blood DNA were amplified for TRB.

This chain joins TRBV6-5 and TRBJ1-2; without DNA, the TCRdb call of TRBD1 cannot be checked. This TCR was sampled from a human donor with an autoimmune cytopenia or autoimmune hepatitis (not recorded which). The sequenced sample consisted of peripheral blood. CDR3: CASSTRTGMAYGYTF.